A selection of T cell receptor beta chains follows, all from one sample in a study of T cells after yellow fever vaccination. Each CDR3 protein gets one entry after TCRdb re-called the 5' RACE reads with MiXCR. Of 300,000 to 350,000 distinct CDR3 sequences in the sample, about 4.5% are singletons; the top ten hold just under 20%. The sample consisted of PBMCs, taken 15 days after the yellow fever booster vaccination. The receptors derive from a man aged 18-30 years who received the YFV17D yellow fever vaccine. CDR3s include the opening cysteine and the closing phenylalanine or tryptophan. The D gene is left open where the match is weak. Part of the rows lack a size; the others show once, few, many or a class for expanded clones.

clone_size: -
j_call: TRBJ1-2
d_call: -
v_call: TRBV7-2
cdr3_aa: CASSSWVGYTF
cdr3_nt: TGTGCCAGCAGCTCTTGGGTGGGCTACACCTTC

clone_size: many
j_call: TRBJ2-2
d_call: TRBD2
v_call: TRBV12-3/TRBV12-4
cdr3_aa: CASSSGTSGGGGELFF
cdr3_nt: TGTGCCAGCAGCTCCGGGACTAGCGGGGGAGGCGGGGAGCTGTTTTTT

clone_size: many
j_call: TRBJ2-5
d_call: -
v_call: TRBV12-3/TRBV12-4
cdr3_aa: CASSAGQTETQYF
cdr3_nt: TGTGCCAGCAGCGCCGGACAGACAGAGACCCAGTACTTC

clone_size: -
j_call: TRBJ1-4
d_call: TRBD1
v_call: TRBV4-3
cdr3_aa: CASSQVDRGATNEKLFF
cdr3_nt: TGCGCCAGCAGCCAAGTAGACAGGGGTGCAACTAATGAAAAACTGTTTTTT

clone_size: few
j_call: TRBJ2-7
d_call: TRBD1
v_call: TRBV12-3/TRBV12-4
cdr3_aa: CASSLPSNRGIHEQYF
cdr3_nt: TGTGCCAGCAGCTTACCCTCAAACAGGGGAATCCACGAGCAGTACTTC

clone_size: many
j_call: TRBJ2-5
d_call: -
v_call: TRBV29-1
cdr3_aa: CSVDTNQETQYF
cdr3_nt: TGCAGCGTTGATACAAACCAAGAGACCCAGTACTTC

clone_size: many
j_call: TRBJ1-1
d_call: -
v_call: TRBV2
cdr3_aa: CATSTGVPNTEAFF
cdr3_nt: TGTGCCACATCCACGGGGGTCCCGAACACTGAAGCTTTCTTT

clone_size: many
j_call: TRBJ2-5
d_call: TRBD2
v_call: TRBV7-2
cdr3_aa: CASRRGGQETQYF
cdr3_nt: TGTGCCAGCAGGCGGGGGGGCCAAGAGACCCAGTACTTC

clone_size: many
j_call: TRBJ1-3
d_call: -
v_call: TRBV7-6
cdr3_aa: CASSSSANTIYF
cdr3_nt: TGTGCCAGCAGCTCGTCGGCAAACACCATATATTTT

clone_size: -
j_call: TRBJ2-7
d_call: -
v_call: TRBV10-1
cdr3_aa: CASSGGDGTYEQYF
cdr3_nt: TGCGCCAGCAGTGGGGGGGACGGTACCTACGAGCAGTACTTC

clone_size: few
j_call: TRBJ2-3
d_call: TRBD1
v_call: TRBV4-1
cdr3_aa: CASSQGGYLADRDTDTQYF
cdr3_nt: TGCGCCAGCAGCCAAGGGGGTTATCTCGCGGACAGGGACACAGATACGCAGTATTTT

clone_size: many
j_call: TRBJ2-1
d_call: -
v_call: TRBV10-3
cdr3_aa: CAISGQPDNEQFF
cdr3_nt: TGTGCCATCAGCGGACAGCCTGATAATGAGCAGTTCTTC

clone_size: many
j_call: TRBJ2-2
d_call: TRBD2
v_call: TRBV7-3
cdr3_aa: CASSSLAGDNTGELFF
cdr3_nt: TGTGCCAGCAGCTCCCTAGCGGGGGATAACACCGGGGAGCTGTTTTTT

clone_size: few
j_call: TRBJ1-6
d_call: -
v_call: TRBV3-1
cdr3_aa: CASQDTQAFGSPLHF
cdr3_nt: TGTGCCAGCCAGGATACCCAGGCGTTCGGTTCACCCCTCCACTTT

clone_size: few
j_call: TRBJ1-4
d_call: -
v_call: TRBV6-5
cdr3_aa: CASSRGGGPGTNEKLFF
cdr3_nt: TGTGCCAGCAGCCGGGGTGGGGGGCCGGGGACTAATGAAAAACTGTTTTTT

clone_size: many
j_call: TRBJ2-3
d_call: -
v_call: TRBV5-1
cdr3_aa: CASSPGVAVRTDTQYF
cdr3_nt: TGCGCCAGCAGCCCAGGGGTAGCGGTGCGCACAGATACGCAGTATTTT

clone_size: -
j_call: TRBJ1-1
d_call: -
v_call: TRBV3-1
cdr3_aa: CASSQTSWRSNTEAFF
cdr3_nt: TGTGCCAGCAGCCAAACATCGTGGAGGTCGAACACTGAAGCTTTCTTT

clone_size: few
j_call: TRBJ2-3
d_call: -
v_call: TRBV7-7
cdr3_aa: CASSLSWIADTQYF
cdr3_nt: TGTGCTAGCAGCTTAAGCTGGATCGCAGATACGCAGTATTTT

clone_size: -
j_call: TRBJ2-5
d_call: -
v_call: TRBV28
cdr3_aa: CASSYRPETQYF
cdr3_nt: TGTGCCAGCAGTTATAGACCAGAGACCCAGTACTTC

clone_size: many
j_call: TRBJ1-4
d_call: -
v_call: TRBV7-2
cdr3_aa: CASSLVGARAFEKLFF
cdr3_nt: TGTGCCAGCAGCTTAGTAGGGGCCAGGGCCTTCGAAAAACTGTTTTTT

clone_size: many
j_call: TRBJ2-3
d_call: -
v_call: TRBV15
cdr3_aa: CATSRGGNGGLTDTQYF
cdr3_nt: TGTGCCACCAGCAGAGGGGGGAACGGGGGCCTCACAGATACGCAGTATTTT

clone_size: many
j_call: TRBJ1-4
d_call: -
v_call: TRBV11-2
cdr3_aa: CASSLPGRTVGEKLFF
cdr3_nt: TGTGCCAGCAGCTTGCCGGGACGGACGGTGGGGGAAAAACTGTTTTTT

clone_size: many
j_call: TRBJ1-2
d_call: TRBD1
v_call: TRBV9
cdr3_aa: CASSPWDSSNYGYTF
cdr3_nt: TGTGCCAGCAGCCCCTGGGACAGCTCGAACTATGGCTACACCTTC

clone_size: many
j_call: TRBJ2-2
d_call: TRBD2
v_call: TRBV7-2
cdr3_aa: CASSFSGATGELFF
cdr3_nt: TGTGCCAGCAGCTTTAGCGGGGCGACCGGGGAGCTGTTTTTT

clone_size: few
j_call: TRBJ1-2
d_call: -
v_call: TRBV3-1
cdr3_aa: CASKGTAHGYTF
cdr3_nt: TGTGCCAGCAAGGGGACCGCCCACGGCTACACCTTC

clone_size: many
j_call: TRBJ2-7
d_call: -
v_call: TRBV20-1
cdr3_aa: CSARDSQERDGLPYEQYF
cdr3_nt: TGCAGTGCTAGAGACTCACAGGAACGGGACGGTTTACCTTACGAGCAGTACTTC

clone_size: many
j_call: TRBJ2-5
d_call: -
v_call: TRBV5-1
cdr3_aa: CASSARDNQETQYF
cdr3_nt: TGCGCCAGCAGCGCACGGGACAATCAAGAGACCCAGTACTTC

clone_size: many
j_call: TRBJ1-5
d_call: -
v_call: TRBV27
cdr3_aa: CASRGFSKSQPQHF
cdr3_nt: TGTGCCAGCAGAGGTTTCTCTAAATCACAGCCCCAGCATTTT